The source of this T cell receptor (beta chain) is a study of CD8 T cells in ankylosing spondylitis. Deletions cut 4 bases from V and 7 bases from J, with 17 bases between. The length of the CDR3 is 15 residues. Per germline, CDR1 MDHEN and CDR2 SYDVKM. This clonotype was recorded at least ten times. Its antigen remains unknown. TCRdb processed the 5' RACE reads anew with MiXCR; each CDR3 protein has one entry. The sample contains about 130,000 distinct CDR3 sequences, over 6.5% of which appear only once. Points from the study as a whole: In reactive arthritis synovial fluid and blood, some motif variants had been reported before.

The chain links TRBV28 to TRBJ2-1; D is unresolved. The sample consisted of blood, either unsorted or a sorted T cell fraction (not recorded which). The clonotype comes from a male donor with ankylosing spondylitis or in good health (not recorded which). The CDR3 region is CASSSPPDLQNEQFF. The CDR3 DNA follows: TGTGCCAGCAGTTCACCCCCGGATTTGCAGAATGAGCAGTTCTTC.